Detailed here is one T cell receptor (beta chain). Its matching antigen is unknown. The CDR3 has 15 residues. V was cut by 1 base and J by 3 bases, with 12 bases left in between. Germline V gene data show CDR1 as SGHTA and CDR2 as FQGNSA. This entry comes from a study of blood T cells in healthy people across ages. With a J-beta primer mix and a sample-barcoded 5' primer, a second PCR ran about 7 to 12 cycles. A single record per CDR3 protein comes from TCRdb applying MiXCR to the 5' RACE reads. This sample yields about 780,000 distinct CDR3 sequences, of which 46% are seen a single time; less than 20% belongs to the top ten. Overall study findings and caveats: Whereas aged donors had fewer naive CD4+ cells, long-lived donors had more of them and higher diversity.

Sequences were obtained from blood. The sequence was obtained from a man at least 80 years old in good health. This chain joins TRBV7-2 and TRBJ1-1; D is uncertain. The CDR3 coding sequence is TGTGCCAGCAGCTTAGTCGTAGGGTCAGACACTGAAGCTTTCTTT. It specifies CASSLVVGSDTEAFF.